These T cell receptor beta chains were read from a single sample in a study of T cell changes during pregnancy in multiple sclerosis. Sequencing was performed with immunoSEQ multiplex PCR; in TCRdb, only in-frame clones are kept and a portion is missing. This table has around 65,000 clones, about 90% appearing once. The input for sequencing was peripheral blood, taken in the third trimester of pregnancy. The receptor source for this set is a female donor in good health, enrolled as a control in a pregnancy study. The conserved cysteine and the conserved F or W are not part of the CDR3 here. Each record gives: CDR3 protein, V gene, J gene, clone size. Only some rows state a clone size, as once, few, many or a class for expanded clones.

CDR3: ASSLETGGWELF; V: TRBV5-1; J: TRBJ2-2; size: .
CDR3: ASSSTSSGGNYEQY; V: TRBV7-9; J: TRBJ2-7; size: .
CDR3: ASSPRGGPQETQY; V: TRBV4-1; J: TRBJ2-5; size: .
CDR3: ASSPNAGPGEQY; V: TRBV18; J: TRBJ2-7; size: few
CDR3: ASSLGHGVLGNTGELF; V: TRBV7-3; J: TRBJ2-2; size: .
CDR3: ASSASKSQGNNYGYT; V: TRBV6-1; J: TRBJ1-2; size: .
CDR3: AFSGNSNQPQH; V: TRBV30; J: TRBJ1-5; size: .
CDR3: ASSTTSGGMETQY; V: TRBV9; J: TRBJ2-5; size: .
CDR3: ASSQEVRGATDTQY; V: TRBV4-3; J: TRBJ2-3; size: .
CDR3: ASSQDSVNSGANVLT; V: TRBV4-3; J: TRBJ2-6; size: .
CDR3: ASSDPGASGGTDTQY; V: TRBV25-1; J: TRBJ2-3; size: .
CDR3: ARSSPILPGLNSNQPQH; V: TRBV5-3; J: TRBJ1-5; size: .
CDR3: ASSEIQNTEAF; V: TRBV6-1; J: TRBJ1-1; size: .
CDR3: SDRKNTEAF; V: TRBV7-7; J: TRBJ1-1; size: few
CDR3: ASTEGVRRGGSDTQY; V: TRBV10-2; J: TRBJ2-3; size: .
CDR3: ASSPTTESYGYT; V: TRBV18; J: TRBJ1-2; size: .
CDR3: ASQKDLGGLAKNIQY; V: TRBV4-3; J: TRBJ2-4; size: .
CDR3: ASSPGGAGYEQY; V: TRBV9; J: TRBJ2-7; size: .
CDR3: ASSQETGQENRNGYT; V: TRBV4-3; J: TRBJ1-2; size: few
CDR3: ASSPGGLVDGYT; V: TRBV27; J: TRBJ1-2; size: .
CDR3: ASSRAIGQAPLH; V: TRBV5-6; J: TRBJ1-6; size: .
CDR3: ASSYRLAGGLYQETQY; V: TRBV5-1; J: TRBJ2-5; size: .